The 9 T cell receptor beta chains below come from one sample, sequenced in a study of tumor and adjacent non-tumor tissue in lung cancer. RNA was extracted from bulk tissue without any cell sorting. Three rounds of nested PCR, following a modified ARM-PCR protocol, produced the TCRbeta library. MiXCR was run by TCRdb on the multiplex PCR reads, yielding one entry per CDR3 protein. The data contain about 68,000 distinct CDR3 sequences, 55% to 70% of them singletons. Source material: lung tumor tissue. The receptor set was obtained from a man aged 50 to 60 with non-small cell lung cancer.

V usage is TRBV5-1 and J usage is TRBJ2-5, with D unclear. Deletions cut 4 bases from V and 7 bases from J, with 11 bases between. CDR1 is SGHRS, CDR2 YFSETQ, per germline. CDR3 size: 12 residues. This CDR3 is CASSLGWWTQYF. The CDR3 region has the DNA TGCGCCAGCAGCCTCGGTTGGTGGACCCAGTACTTC. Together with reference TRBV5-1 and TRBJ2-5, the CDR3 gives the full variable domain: KAGVTQTPRYLIKTRGQQVTLSCSPISGHRSVSWYQQTPGQGLQFLFEYFSETQRNKGNFPGRFSGRQFSNSRSEMNVSTLELGDSALYLCASSLGWWTQYFGPGTRLLVL.

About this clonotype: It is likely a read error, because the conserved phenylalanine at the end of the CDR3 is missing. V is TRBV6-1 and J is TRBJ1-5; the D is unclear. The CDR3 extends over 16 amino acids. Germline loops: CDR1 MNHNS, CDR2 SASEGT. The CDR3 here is CASSDDWAGNNPPQHS. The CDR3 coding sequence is TGTGCCAGCAGTGATGACTGGGCAGGCAACAATCCGCCCCAGCATTCT.

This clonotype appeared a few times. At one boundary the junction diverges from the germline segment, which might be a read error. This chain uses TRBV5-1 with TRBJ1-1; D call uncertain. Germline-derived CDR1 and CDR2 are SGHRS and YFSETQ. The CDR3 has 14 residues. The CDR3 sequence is CASCQEIIHTEASF. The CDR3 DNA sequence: TGCGCCAGCTGCCAAGAGATCATTCACACTGAAGCTTCCTTT.

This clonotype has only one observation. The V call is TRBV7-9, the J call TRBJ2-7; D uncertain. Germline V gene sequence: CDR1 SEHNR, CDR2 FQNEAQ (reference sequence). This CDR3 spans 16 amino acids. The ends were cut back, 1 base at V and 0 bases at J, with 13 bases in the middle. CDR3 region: CASSLGVLGISYEQYF. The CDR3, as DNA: TGTGCCAGCAGCTTAGGGGTTTTGGGGATCTCCTACGAGCAGTACTTC.

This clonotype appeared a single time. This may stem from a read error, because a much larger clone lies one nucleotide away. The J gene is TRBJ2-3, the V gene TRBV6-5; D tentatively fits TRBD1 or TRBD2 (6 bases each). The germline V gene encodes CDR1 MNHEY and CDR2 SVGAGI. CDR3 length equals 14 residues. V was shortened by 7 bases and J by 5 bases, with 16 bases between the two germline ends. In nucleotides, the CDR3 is TGTGCCAGCACTGGCTGGGGGGCGAAAGATACGCAGTATTTT. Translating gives CASTGWGAKDTQYF.

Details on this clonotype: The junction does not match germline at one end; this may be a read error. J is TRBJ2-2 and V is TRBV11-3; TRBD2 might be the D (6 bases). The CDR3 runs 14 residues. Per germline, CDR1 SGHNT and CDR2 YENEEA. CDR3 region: CVSSPNMRGGELFF. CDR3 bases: TGTGTCAGTAGCCCCAACATGCGGGGCGGGGAGCTGTTCTTT.

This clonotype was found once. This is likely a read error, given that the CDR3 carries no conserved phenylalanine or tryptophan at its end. The CDR3 is CASSIGTSGGAQEQFL. In DNA form, the CDR3 reads TGTGCCAGTAGCATCGGGACTAGCGGGGGGGCCCAGGAGCAGTTCCTC. This rearrangement joins TRBV11-2 to TRBJ2-1, with 16 nucleotides matching TRBD2. Per the germline V gene, CDR1 is SGHAT and CDR2 is FQNNGV. The CDR3 spans 16 residues. V was pared by 9 bases and J by 10 bases, with 12 bases of the junction left unmatched.

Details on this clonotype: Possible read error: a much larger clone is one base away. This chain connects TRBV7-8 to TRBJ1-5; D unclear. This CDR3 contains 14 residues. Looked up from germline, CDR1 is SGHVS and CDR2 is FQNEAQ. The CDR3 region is CASSPQVGNHPQHF. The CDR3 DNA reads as TGTGCCAGCAGCCCCCAGGTGGGCAATCATCCCCAGCATTTT.

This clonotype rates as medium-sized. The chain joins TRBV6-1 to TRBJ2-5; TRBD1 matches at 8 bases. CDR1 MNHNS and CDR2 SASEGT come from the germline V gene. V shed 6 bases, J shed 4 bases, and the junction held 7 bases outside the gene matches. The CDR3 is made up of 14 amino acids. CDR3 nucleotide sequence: TGTGCCAGCAGCCCGGACAGGGCAAGAGAGACCCAGTACTTC. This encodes CASSPDRARETQYF.